This T cell receptor beta chain was recovered during a study of lymphopenia after photon versus proton radiotherapy. Broader study findings: After lymphocyte nadir, photon-treated repertoires showed oligoclonal expansion, especially CD8+ Temra. Better survival with proton therapy was suggested as possible, not demonstrated. A bigger post-nadir fall in TCR diversity correlated inversely with survival time in deceased patients. Proton therapy kept repertoires fairly stable, unlike photons, which gained effector/memory cells.

The CDR3 runs 13 residues. Germline V gives CDR1 SGHRS, CDR2 YFSETQ. The germline V and J ends were trimmed by 2 bases and 2 bases, with 6 bases remaining between them. A note on this clone: Its specificity is unknown.

The protocol was immunoSEQ multiplex PCR, while the TCRdb copy is restricted to in-frame clones and leaves out a portion. The sample consists of 25,000 to 30,000 clones, approximately 85% of them appearing once. The sequence was collected from a man younger than 40 with gastric cancer. The J gene is TRBJ2-3, the V gene TRBV5-1; no clear D. The specimen was peripheral blood, collected from a patient treated with photon-based radiotherapy. In nucleotides, the CDR3 is TGCGCCAGCAGCTTATCAGTCACAGATACGCAGTATTTT. This codes for CASSLSVTDTQYF. The whole variable domain, filled in from reference TRBV5-1 and TRBJ2-3, reads KAGVTQTPRYLIKTRGQQVTLSCSPISGHRSVSWYQQTPGQGLQFLFEYFSETQRNKGNFPGRFSGRQFSNSRSEMNVSTLELGDSALYLCASSLSVTDTQYFGPGTRLTVL.